This TCR beta chain was documented in a study of shared clonotypes between healthy human individuals. Whole-study context: Each donor's CD4 naive and CD4 memory cells filled three plates apiece, CD8 naive two, and CD8 memory one.

Each subset's genomic DNA was split evenly across several immunoSEQ plates. Measured with immunoSEQ multiplex PCR; TCRdb has only the in-frame clones, and not every one. Found here are over 850,000 clones, more than 75% of them singletons; the top ten hold 0.55% to 0.7%. V lost 6 bases and J lost 6; bases outside the gene matches: 17. Germline CDR1 reads MRHNA; CDR2 reads SNTAGT. This CDR3 region has 17 residues. The receptor comes from a man younger than 35 in good health. Some clones in this sample may be carry-over from other donors' samples. The chain links TRBV6-4 to TRBJ2-3; 8 bases fit TRBD1. Material: memory CD4+ T cells from PBMCs. The subset denotes: CD45RA-negative fraction. The CDR3 DNA reads TGTGCCAGCAGAGCGGATCCAGGGGGCATAAATCTGGATACGCAGTATTTT. Translated: CASRADPGGINLDTQYF.